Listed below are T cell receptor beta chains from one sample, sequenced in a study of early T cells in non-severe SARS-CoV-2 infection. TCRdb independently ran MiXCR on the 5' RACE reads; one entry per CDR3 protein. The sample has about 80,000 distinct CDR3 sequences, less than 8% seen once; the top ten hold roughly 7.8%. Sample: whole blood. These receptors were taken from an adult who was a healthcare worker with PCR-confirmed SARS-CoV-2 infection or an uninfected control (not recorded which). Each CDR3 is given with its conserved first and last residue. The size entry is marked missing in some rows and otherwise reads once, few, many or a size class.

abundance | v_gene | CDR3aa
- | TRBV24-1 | CATSDLRGTQYF
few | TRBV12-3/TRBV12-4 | CASWTGYNEQFF
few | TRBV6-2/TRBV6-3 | CASTTPSRYEQYF
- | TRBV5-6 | CASSPKGMRAFF
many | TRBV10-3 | CATQPGPSYEQYF
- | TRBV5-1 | CASSLDLSGANVLTF
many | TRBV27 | CASSDWDRGITGELFF
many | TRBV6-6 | CASSFGGGQETQYF
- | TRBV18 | CASSLDSSGNTIYF
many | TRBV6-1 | CASSEGTGSEKLFF
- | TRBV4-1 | CASSQVIEKIRHEQYF
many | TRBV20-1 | CSARGVKGRGYNSPLHF
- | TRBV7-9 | CASTLTGDNSGNTIYF
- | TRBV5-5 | CASSGTSEAYEQYF
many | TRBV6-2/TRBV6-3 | CASRKTSTNEKLFF
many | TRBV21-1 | CASSKFGYPEAFF
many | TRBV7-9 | CASSLGRESPLHF
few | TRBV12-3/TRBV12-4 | CASSRQRLSNYGYTF
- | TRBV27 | CASSNRGWHEQYF
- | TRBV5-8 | CASTGTSSYNEQFF
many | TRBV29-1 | CSVLGQSMNTEAFF
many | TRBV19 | CASSNSRGSGQPQHF
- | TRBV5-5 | CASSEDRGYEQYF
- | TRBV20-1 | CSARLASPPYEQYF
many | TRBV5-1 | CASSLWTAGELFF
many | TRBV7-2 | CASRPTDRDGSYEQYF
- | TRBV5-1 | CASISEGGATPGELFF
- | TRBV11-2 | CASSPGTGRVNEQFF
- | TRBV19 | CASKRDPLYNEQFF
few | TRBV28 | CASSPNTWGANVLTF
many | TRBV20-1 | CSGRVTHGTEAFF
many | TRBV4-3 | CASSQSSGTGALFSNQPQHF
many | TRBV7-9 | CASSQGDYGYTF
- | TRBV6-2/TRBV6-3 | CASRLQRQSGYTF
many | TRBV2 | CAGGGAGTPDTQYF
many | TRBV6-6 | CASRDGTGGDYGYTF